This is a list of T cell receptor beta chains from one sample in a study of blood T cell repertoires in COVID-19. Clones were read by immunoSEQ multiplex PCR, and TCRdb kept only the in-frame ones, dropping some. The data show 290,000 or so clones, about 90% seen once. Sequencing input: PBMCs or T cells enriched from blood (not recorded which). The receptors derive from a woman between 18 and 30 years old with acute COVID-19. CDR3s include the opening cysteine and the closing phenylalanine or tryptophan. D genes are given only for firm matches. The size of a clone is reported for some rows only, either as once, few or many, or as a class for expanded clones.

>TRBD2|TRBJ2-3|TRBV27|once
TGTGCCAGCAGTCCCTCGGTGCGGGAGCGTCTAGATACGCAGTATTTT
CASSPSVRERLDTQYF
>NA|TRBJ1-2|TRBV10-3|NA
TGTGCCATCAGTGAGTCTGTACAGTTATATGGCTACACCTTC
CAISESVQLYGYTF
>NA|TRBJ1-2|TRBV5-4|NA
TGTGCCAGCAGCTTGGGGGCATTCTCTCGGGGCTACACCTTC
CASSLGAFSRGYTF
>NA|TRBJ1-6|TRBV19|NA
TGTGCCAGTAGTATCCACGGAGGGACTGAGAATTCACCCCTCCACTTT
CASSIHGGTENSPLHF
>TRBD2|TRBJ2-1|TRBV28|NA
TGTGCCAGCAGCCGACTAGCGGGAGGGCCGGATAATGAGCAGTTCTTC
CASSRLAGGPDNEQFF
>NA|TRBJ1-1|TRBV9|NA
TGTGCCAGCAGCGTAGCCGACAGAAGAAACACTGAAGCTTTCTTT
CASSVADRRNTEAFF
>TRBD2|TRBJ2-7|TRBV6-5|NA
TGTGCCAGCAGTCTCTCCGGGGGGGGCGACTACGAGCAGTACTTC
CASSLSGGGDYEQYF
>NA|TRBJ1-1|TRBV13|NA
TGTGCCAGCAGCTTAGGGGGCGGGTCTCACACTGAAGCTTTCTTT
CASSLGGGSHTEAFF
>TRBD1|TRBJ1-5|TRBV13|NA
TGTGCCAGCAGCGCAAGCTGGACAGGGAATCAGCCCCAGCATTTT
CASSASWTGNQPQHF
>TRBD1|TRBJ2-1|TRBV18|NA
TGTGCCAGCTCACCACCGAGCATGAAGGACAGGGAGCAGTTCTTC
CASSPPSMKDREQFF
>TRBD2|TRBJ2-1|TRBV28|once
TGTGCCAGCAGTTCCGGGACTAGCGTAGGACTGGTCTACAATGAGCAGTTCTTC
CASSSGTSVGLVYNEQFF
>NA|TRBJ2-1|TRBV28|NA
TGTGCCAGCAGTTTCTTCCCCCGCCTAGCGAGCTCCTACAATGAGCAGTTCTTC
CASSFFPRLASSYNEQFF
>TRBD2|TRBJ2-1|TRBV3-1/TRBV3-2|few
TGTGCCAGCAGCCAGACTAGCGGGATTAGTTACAATGAGCAGTTCTTC
CASSQTSGISYNEQFF
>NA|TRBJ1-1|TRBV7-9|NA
TGTGCCAGCAGCGGCACCGCGGGCGCTGAAGCTTTCTTT
CASSGTAGAEAFF
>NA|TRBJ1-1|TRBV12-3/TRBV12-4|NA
TGTGCCAGCAGTTCGGCGGGGAACACTGAAGCTTTCTTT
CASSSAGNTEAFF
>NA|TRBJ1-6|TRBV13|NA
TGTGCCAGCAGCTTAGCGGGTAGCTCCTATAATTCACCCCTCCACTTT
CASSLAGSSYNSPLHF
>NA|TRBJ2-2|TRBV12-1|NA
TGTGCCAGCAGCTTTGGGCGGGATTACACCGGGGAGCTGTTTTTT
CASSFGRDYTGELFF
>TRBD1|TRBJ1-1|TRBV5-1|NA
TGCGCCAGCAGCGACCCGACAGGGGGCGACACTGAAGCTTTCTTT
CASSDPTGGDTEAFF
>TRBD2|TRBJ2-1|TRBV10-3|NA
TGTGCCATCAGTGAGAGGCTAGCGGGAGTCCACAATGAGCAGTTCTTC
CAISERLAGVHNEQFF
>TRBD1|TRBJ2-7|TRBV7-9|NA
TGTGCCAGCAGCTTTGGCCTTTCCGGGACAGGGGGCATCTACGAGCAGTACTTC
CASSFGLSGTGGIYEQYF
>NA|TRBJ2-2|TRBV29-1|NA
TGCAGCGTTGAAGATCAGAGGCTCGCCGGGGAGCTGTTTTTT
CSVEDQRLAGELFF
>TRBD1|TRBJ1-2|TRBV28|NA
TGTGCCAGCAGTCTGGACAGGGTCGACTATGGCTACACCTTC
CASSLDRVDYGYTF
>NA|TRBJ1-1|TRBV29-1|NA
TGCAGCGTATTTCAACAGGACACTGAAGCTTTCTTT
CSVFQQDTEAFF
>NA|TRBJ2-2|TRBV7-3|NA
TGTGCCAGCAGGCCCACCGGTGACGGGGAGCTGTTTTTT
CASRPTGDGELFF
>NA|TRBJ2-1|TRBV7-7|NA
TGTGCTAGCAGCGGGGACACGGGCTCCTACAATGAGCAGTTCTTC
CASSGDTGSYNEQFF
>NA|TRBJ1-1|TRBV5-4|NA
TGTGCCAGCAGCTTGCCGTCCGCTACGGGGGATGGAACTGAAGCTTTCTTT
CASSLPSATGDGTEAFF
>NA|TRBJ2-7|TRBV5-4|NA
TGTGCCAGCAGCCCGGACAGTCTTTCGACCGAGCAGTACTTC
CASSPDSLSTEQYF
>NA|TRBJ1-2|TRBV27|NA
TGTGCCAGCACCCATACAGGGAATCTGAACTATGGCTACACCTTC
CASTHTGNLNYGYTF
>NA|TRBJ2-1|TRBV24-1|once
TGTGCCACCAGTGATTCCCGGGAAGGTTTCCCAAATGAGCAGTTCTTC
CATSDSREGFPNEQFF
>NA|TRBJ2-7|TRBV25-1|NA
TGTGCCAGCAGTGAAACCAGGGATCCGGCCTACGAGCAGTACTTC
CASSETRDPAYEQYF
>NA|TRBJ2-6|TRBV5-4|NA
TGTGCCAGCAGCTTAGCGGTCCGCTCTGGGGCCAACGTCCTGACTTTC
CASSLAVRSGANVLTF
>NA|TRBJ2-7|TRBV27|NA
TGTGCCAGCAGTTTATCCGGGGTCGGGGGGCGCTACGAGCAGTACTTC
CASSLSGVGGRYEQYF
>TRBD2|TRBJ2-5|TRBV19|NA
TGTGCCAGTAGTATAGGTCTAGCGGGAGGATCGGTGGAAGAGACCCAGTACTTC
CASSIGLAGGSVEETQYF
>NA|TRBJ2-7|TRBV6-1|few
TGTGCCAGCAGTGAAGGGGCAATCCTACGCTACGAGCAGTACTTC
CASSEGAILRYEQYF
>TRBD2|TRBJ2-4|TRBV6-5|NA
TGTGCCAGCAGGGGAGGGGTCAAAAACATTCAGTACTTC
CASRGGVKNIQYF
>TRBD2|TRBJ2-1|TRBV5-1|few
TGCGCCAGCAGCTTGGAGGGGCTAGCGGGCTCCTACAATGAGCAGTTCTTC
CASSLEGLAGSYNEQFF
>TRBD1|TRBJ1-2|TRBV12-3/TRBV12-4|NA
TGTGCCAGCAGTTTACGCCAGGGGGCATACACCTTC
CASSLRQGAYTF
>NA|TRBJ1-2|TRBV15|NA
TGTGCCACCAGCAGCCGAATAACGGGGGAGGGCTACACCTTC
CATSSRITGEGYTF
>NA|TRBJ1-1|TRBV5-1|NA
TGCGCCAGCAGCTTAAGTCAGGGTAACACTGAAGCTTTCTTT
CASSLSQGNTEAFF
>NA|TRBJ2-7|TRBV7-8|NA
TGTGCCAGCAGCTTAGTCGCCAGGACTTACGAGCAGTACTTC
CASSLVARTYEQYF
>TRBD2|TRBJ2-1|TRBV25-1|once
TGTGCCAGCAGTGCCAGCGGGAGGAGCAATGAGCAGTTCTTC
CASSASGRSNEQFF
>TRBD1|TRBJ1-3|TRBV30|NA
TGTGCCTGGAGAGCCCATCCAGGGGGTATTGGAAACACCATATATTTT
CAWRAHPGGIGNTIYF
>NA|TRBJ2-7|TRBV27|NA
TGTGCCAGCAGTAACTCGGGATTCTTCGAGCAGTACTTC
CASSNSGFFEQYF
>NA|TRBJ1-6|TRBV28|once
TGTGCCAGCAGTTTTACAGTACGTTCACCCCTCCACTTT
CASSFTVRSPLHF
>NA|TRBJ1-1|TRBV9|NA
TGTGCCAGCAGCGCCCAGGACACTGAAGCTTTCTTT
CASSAQDTEAFF
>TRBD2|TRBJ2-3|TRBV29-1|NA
TGCAGCGTTGGGTCTAGCGGGAGTCTCGATACGCAGTATTTT
CSVGSSGSLDTQYF
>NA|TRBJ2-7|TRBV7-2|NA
TGTGCCAGCAGCTTAGACGGCGGTACGAGATCCTACGAGCAGTACTTC
CASSLDGGTRSYEQYF
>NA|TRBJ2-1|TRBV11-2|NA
TGTGCCAGCAGCTTAGAGAGGAGCTCCTACAATGAGCAGTTCTTC
CASSLERSSYNEQFF
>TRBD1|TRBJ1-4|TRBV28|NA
TGTGCCAGCAGTTTACCTCGGACAGGGGTAACTAATGAAAAACTGTTTTTT
CASSLPRTGVTNEKLFF
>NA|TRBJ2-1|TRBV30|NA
TGTGCCTGGAGTAGGCTAGTTCTGGGGAGTGAGCAGTTCTTC
CAWSRLVLGSEQFF
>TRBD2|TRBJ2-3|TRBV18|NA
TGTGCCAGCTCACCAGGGGTGGGACTATCATCGGATACGCAGTATTTT
CASSPGVGLSSDTQYF
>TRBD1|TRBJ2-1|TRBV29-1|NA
TGCAGCGTCAAACGCCGGACAGGGGTCGATGAGCAGTTCTTC
CSVKRRTGVDEQFF
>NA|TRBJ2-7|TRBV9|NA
TGTGCCAGCAGCGTAGTCCCCACAGACTACGAGCAGTACTTC
CASSVVPTDYEQYF
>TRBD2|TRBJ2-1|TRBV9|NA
TGTGCCAGCAACGGGGGACTAGCGAGTGATGAGCAGTTCTTC
CASNGGLASDEQFF